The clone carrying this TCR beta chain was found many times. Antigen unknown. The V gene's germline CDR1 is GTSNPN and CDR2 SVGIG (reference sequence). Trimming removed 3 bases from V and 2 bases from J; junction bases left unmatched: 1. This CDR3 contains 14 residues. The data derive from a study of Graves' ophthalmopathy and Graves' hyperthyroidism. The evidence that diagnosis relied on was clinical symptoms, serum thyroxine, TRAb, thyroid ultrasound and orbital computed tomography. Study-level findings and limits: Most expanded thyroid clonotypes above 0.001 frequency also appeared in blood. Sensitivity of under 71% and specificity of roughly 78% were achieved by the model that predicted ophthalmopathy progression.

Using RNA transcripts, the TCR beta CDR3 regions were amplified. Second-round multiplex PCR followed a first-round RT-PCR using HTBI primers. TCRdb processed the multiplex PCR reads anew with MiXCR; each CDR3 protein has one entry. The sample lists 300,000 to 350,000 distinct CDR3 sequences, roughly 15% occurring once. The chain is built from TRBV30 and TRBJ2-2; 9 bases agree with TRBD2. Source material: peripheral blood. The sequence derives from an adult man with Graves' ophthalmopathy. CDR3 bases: TGTGCCTGGAGGACTAGCGGTAACACCGGGGAGCTGTTTTTT. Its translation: CAWRTSGNTGELFF.